A single sample is the source of the 24 T cell receptor beta chains below, sequenced in a study of CD4 T cells in relation to SARS-CoV-2 and coronaviruses. No antigen is known for these receptors. The assay was immunoSEQ multiplex PCR, and TCRdb's table has in-frame clones only and misses some. The sample has about 36,000 clones; 70% to 85% are singletons. Sequencing input: memory CD4+ T cells from PBMCs, cultured in vitro. The receptors were gathered from an adult with COVID-19.

The CDR3 DNA follows: TGCAGTGCTAGTCTGCCAGGCACTGGAAACACCATATATTTT. It specifies CSASLPGTGNTIYF. The J gene is TRBJ1-3, the V gene TRBV20-1; D remains unclear. Germline CDR1 DFQATT, CDR2 SNEGSKA (reference sequence). The ends were cut back, 3 bases at V and 2 bases at J, with 11 bases in the middle. The CDR3 is 14 residues long.

The V gene is TRBV5-1, the J gene TRBJ1-6; D is undetermined. V lost 0 bases and J 9 bases, leaving 13 bases between the germline ends. This CDR3 has 15 residues. Germline CDR1 and CDR2: SGHRS and YFSETQ. The chain's CDR3 is CASSLVAAFGSPLHF. DNA of the CDR3: TGCGCCAGCAGCTTGGTAGCAGCATTTGGTTCACCCCTCCACTTT. The entire variable domain, with the rest obtained from reference TRBV5-1 and TRBJ1-6, is as follows: KAGVTQTPRYLIKTRGQQVTLSCSPISGHRSVSWYQQTPGQGLQFLFEYFSETQRNKGNFPGRFSGRQFSNSRSEMNVSTLELGDSALYLCASSLVAAFGSPLHFGNGTRLTVT.

This chain links TRBV5-1 with TRBJ2-1; D is uncertain. The V gene's germline CDR1 is SGHRS and CDR2 YFSETQ. The CDR3 is made up of 14 amino acids. V was trimmed by 1 base and J by 4 bases, leaving 9 bases between them. This CDR3 reads CASSLFNLYNEQFF. CDR3 sequence (DNA): TGCGCCAGCAGCTTGTTTAATCTGTACAATGAGCAGTTCTTC. Combining the CDR3 with reference TRBV5-1 and TRBJ2-1 gives the whole variable domain KAGVTQTPRYLIKTRGQQVTLSCSPISGHRSVSWYQQTPGQGLQFLFEYFSETQRNKGNFPGRFSGRQFSNSRSEMNVSTLELGDSALYLCASSLFNLYNEQFFGPGTRLTVL.

This chain connects TRBV9 to TRBJ2-7; 7 positions match TRBD1. Germline CDR1 reads SGDLS; CDR2 reads YYNGEE. The length of the CDR3 is 14 residues. The V and J ends lost 0 bases and 3 bases, in that order; junction bases with no gene match: 3. The CDR3 is CASSVGQGGYEQYF. DNA for the CDR3: TGTGCCAGCAGCGTAGGACAGGGCGGCTACGAGCAGTACTTC.

The V gene is TRBV24-1, the J gene TRBJ2-5; D is unresolved. The CDR3 consists of 14 residues. Germline V gene data show CDR1 as KGHDR and CDR2 as SFDVKD. The V end lost 7 bases, the J end lost 4 bases, and 15 bases lay between the germline ends. The CDR3 DNA reads as TGTGCCACCAGCTCGACCGGAGTGTTAGAGACCCAGTACTTC. Amino acids: CATSSTGVLETQYF.

The chain links TRBV4-1 to TRBJ1-3, with unresolved D. CDR1 and CDR2 (germline): MGHRA, YSYEKL. V was cut by 0 bases and J by 0 bases, with 6 bases left in between. The CDR3 spans 15 residues. CDR3 nucleotides: TGCGCCAGCAGCCAAGAGCGGACCTCTGGAAACACCATATATTTT. It is translated as CASSQERTSGNTIYF.

The CDR3 bases are TGTGCCAGCAGCGTAGCTGTGACAGGGGGACTCAATGAGCAGTTCTTC. It codes for CASSVAVTGGLNEQFF. This chain connects TRBV9 to TRBJ2-1; 9 positions match TRBD1. The J segment lost 6 bases and the V segment lost 0 bases, leaving 7 bases of the junction unmatched. The germline V gene has CDR1 SGDLS and CDR2 YYNGEE. CDR3 length: 16 amino acids.

The chain is built from TRBV7-9 and TRBJ2-1; 9 nucleotides agree with TRBD1. Germline V gives CDR1 SEHNR, CDR2 FQNEAQ (reference sequence). The CDR3 is 16 amino acids. V shed 1 base, J shed 7 bases, and the junction held 8 bases outside the gene matches. The DNA for the CDR3 is TGTGCCAGCAGCTTAGGGCCCGGGACAGGGCGGAATGAGCAGTTCTTC. Its translation is CASSLGPGTGRNEQFF.

The rearrangement joins TRBV5-8 to TRBJ1-4; 7 positions match TRBD1. CDR1 and CDR2 from the germline V gene are SGHTS and YDEGEE. The length of the CDR3 is 19 residues. The trim removed 0 bases at V and 2 bases at J, leaving 13 bases unmatched. DNA of the CDR3: TGTGCCAGCAGCTTGGGACAGGGAAGGGGGTTCTCGACTAATGAAAAACTGTTTTTT. Amino acids: CASSLGQGRGFSTNEKLFF.

A single count supports this clone. The chain couples TRBV10-2 to TRBJ1-2; 8 bases align to TRBD1. The length of the CDR3 is 13 residues. Losses at the gene ends were 6 bases for V and 4 bases for J; bases not matched to a gene: 4. Germline V gene sequence: CDR1 WSHSY, CDR2 SAAADI. As DNA, the CDR3 is TGCGCCAGCAGCGGACAGGGAGGCTATGGCTACACCTTC. Its translation: CASSGQGGYGYTF.

V is TRBV28 and J is TRBJ1-1; D not resolved. This CDR3 is built from 12 residues. Germline CDR1 is MDHEN and CDR2 is SYDVKM. Deletions cut 6 bases from V and 0 bases from J, with 5 bases between. As DNA, the CDR3 is TGTGCCAGCAGGGAATTGAACACTGAAGCTTTCTTT. This encodes CASRELNTEAFF. Combining the CDR3 with reference TRBV28 and TRBJ1-1 gives the whole variable domain DVKVTQSSRYLVKRTGEKVFLECVQDMDHENMFWYRQDPGLGLRLIYFSYDVKMKEKGDIPEGYSVSREKKERFSLILESASTNQTSMYLCASRELNTEAFFGQGTRLTVV.

The V call is TRBV6-4, the J call TRBJ2-2; 13 bases align to TRBD2. J was trimmed by 4 bases and V by 4 bases; bases with no gene match: 0. Germline V gene data show CDR1 as MRHNA and CDR2 as SNTAGT. The CDR3 is made up of 15 amino acids. This CDR3 reads CASSGTSGSTGELFF. The CDR3 nucleotides read TGTGCCAGCAGTGGGACTAGCGGGAGCACCGGGGAGCTGTTTTTT.

This clone was recorded once. The same CDR3 is also encoded by other DNA sequences in this sample. The chain carries TRBV11-3 and TRBJ2-2, with no clear D. Germline V gene sequence: CDR1 SGHNT, CDR2 YENEEA. The CDR3 consists of 12 residues. V was cut by 5 bases and J by 5 bases, with 6 bases left in between. DNA for the CDR3: TGTGCCAGCAGCGAAAATACCGGGGAGCTGTTTTTT. Translating it yields CASSENTGELFF.

V usage is TRBV7-3 and J usage is TRBJ2-3, with TRBD2 as a possible D gene (6 bases). Trimming cost V 3 bases and J 0 bases, with 7 bases left between them. In germline, CDR1 is SGHTA, CDR2 FQGTGA. CDR3 length: 14 residues. CDR3 DNA: TGTGCCAGCAGCTTTCGGGGGAGCACAGATACGCAGTATTTT. Amino acids: CASSFRGSTDTQYF.

V usage is TRBV28 and J usage is TRBJ2-1; 10 bases agree with TRBD2. The CDR3 runs 16 residues. After removal of 4 bases from V and 2 bases from J, the junction contained 5 bases not matched to a gene. Germline V gene data show CDR1 as MDHEN and CDR2 as SYDVKM. The CDR3 sequence is CASSSLGLAAYNEQFF. CDR3 sequence (DNA): TGTGCCAGCAGTTCCCTAGGACTAGCGGCCTACAATGAGCAGTTCTTC.

This clone was counted only a few times. The J gene is TRBJ2-5, the V gene TRBV2; D unclear. CDR1 is SNHLY and CDR2 is FYNNEI in the germline V gene. The CDR3 runs 12 residues. V gave up 3 bases and J gave up 7 bases, with 9 bases separating them. The CDR3 DNA reads TGTGCCAGCAGTGAGAGAGGTGTGACCCAGTACTTC. It is translated as CASSERGVTQYF. The whole variable domain, remainder taken from reference TRBV2 and TRBJ2-5, is EPEVTQTPSHQVTQMGQEVILRCVPISNHLYFYWYRQILGQKVEFLVSFYNNEISEKSEIFDDQFSVERPDGSNFTLKIRSTKLEDSAMYFCASSERGVTQYFGPGTRLLVL.

This chain connects TRBV2 to TRBJ1-5, with 9 bases fitting TRBD1. The germline CDR1 and CDR2 sequences are SNHLY and FYNNEI. The CDR3 extends over 14 amino acids. V trimming: 7 bases; J trimming: 3 bases; junction bases outside the gene matches: 4. CDR3 nucleotides: TGTGCCAGCAAGGGGACAGGGATCAATCAGCCCCAGCATTTT. Protein: CASKGTGINQPQHF.

Only a few counts were recorded for this clone. This chain joins TRBV18 and TRBJ1-2; D gene uncertain. The V end lost 5 bases, the J end lost 5 bases, and 9 bases lay between the germline ends. The length of the CDR3 is 12 residues. From germline, CDR1 is KGHSH and CDR2 LQKENI. The chain's CDR3 is CASSADGYGYTF. CDR3 bases: TGTGCCAGCTCAGCTGACGGATATGGCTACACCTTC.

This chain uses TRBV19 with TRBJ1-3, with a tentative D call TRBD1 (5 bases). The CDR3 has 14 residues. The V end lost 6 bases, the J end lost 4 bases, and 13 bases lay between the germline ends. Germline assignment: CDR1 LNHDA and CDR2 SQIVND (reference sequence). The DNA of the CDR3 is TGTGCCAGTAGCGGGGCGCAGGAGGGAAACACCATATATTTT. Its protein is CASSGAQEGNTIYF.

This chain links TRBV2 with TRBJ2-2, with D perhaps TRBD2 (6 bases). V lost 7 bases and J 3 bases, leaving 18 bases between the germline ends. Germline V gives CDR1 SNHLY, CDR2 FYNNEI. The CDR3 extends over 16 amino acids. CDR3 loop: CASMGGVGRYTGELFF. CDR3 bases: TGTGCCAGCATGGGGGGTGTCGGGCGTTACACCGGGGAGCTGTTTTTT.

The V call is TRBV7-8, the J call TRBJ2-7; possibly TRBD1 for D (5 bases). V was trimmed by 3 bases and J by 7 bases, leaving 13 bases between them. Germline lookup yields CDR1 SGHVS and CDR2 FQNEAQ. The CDR3 contains 13 residues. CDR3 sequence (DNA): TGTGCCAGCAGCTTCGGCAGGGTGGATGAGCAGTACTTC. The encoded protein is CASSFGRVDEQYF.

This clone has just a few counts. The genes are TRBV7-2 and TRBJ2-7; possibly TRBD1 for D (6 bases). The CDR3 extends over 16 amino acids. The ends were cut back, 5 bases at V and 3 bases at J, with 20 bases in the middle. The germline gives CDR1 SGHTA, CDR2 FQGNSA. The DNA for the CDR3 is TGTGCCAGCAGCGTTCAAAAGACAGGTTGGGGCTACGAGCAGTACTTC. This codes for CASSVQKTGWGYEQYF.

This rearrangement joins TRBV9 to TRBJ2-1, with D maybe TRBD1 (5 bases). Between the trimmed V and J ends, which lost 3 bases and 3 bases, there was a span of 13 bases. The CDR3 is 15 residues long. In germline, CDR1 is SGDLS, CDR2 YYNGEE. In DNA form, the CDR3 reads TGTGCCAGCAGCGAAGGGGTTCCCCTCTACAATGAGCAGTTCTTC. Residues: CASSEGVPLYNEQFF. Complete variable domain (other parts from reference TRBV9 and TRBJ2-1): DSGVTQTPKHLITATGQRVTLRCSPRSGDLSVYWYQQSLDQGLQFLIQYYNGEERAKGNILERFSAQQFPDLHSELNLSSLELGDSALYFCASSEGVPLYNEQFFGPGTRLTVL.

The J gene is TRBJ2-7, the V gene TRBV7-2; 7 positions match TRBD1. The CDR3 is made up of 18 amino acids. Germline trimming cut 2 bases from V and 0 bases from J; bases unmatched to any gene: 13. CDR1 and CDR2 (germline): SGHTA, FQGNSA. CDR3: CASSLLTPDRALSYEQYF. In DNA form, the CDR3 reads TGTGCCAGCAGCTTATTAACCCCCGACAGGGCACTCTCCTACGAGCAGTACTTC.